This TCR beta chain was sequenced for a study of T cell repertoires in cytomegalovirus infection. Study at large: Indications of both CMV infection and matching HLA type were provided by public TCR beta signatures. Study observations and caveats: HLA-C-restricted TCR beta clonotypes specific for CMV led the ex vivo response.

V lost 9 bases to trimming and J lost 2 bases; unmatched junction nucleotides: 8. The CDR3 covers 14 residues. From germline, CDR1 is LNHDA and CDR2 SQIVND (reference sequence). TCRdb used MiXCR to reprocess the reads, holding one entry per CDR3 protein. The table has about 740,000 distinct CDR3 sequences, around 30% seen once. In its sample, this clonotype was seen many times. The target antigen is unknown. The source of this sequence is a human donor in good health (CMV status not recorded). Some clones in this sample may be carry-over from other donors' samples. The chain employs TRBV19 and TRBJ2-7, with 9 bases that match TRBD2. The starting material was cultured PBMCs, obtained from culture after CMV antigen stimulation. CDR3: CASSLSGGPYEQYF. The CDR3 DNA sequence: TGTGCCAGCAGCCTTAGCGGGGGCCCCTACGAGCAGTACTTC.